One and the same sample provided the 27 T cell receptor beta chains below, sequenced in a study of T-cell memory formation after mild COVID-19. MiXCR, applied by TCRdb to the 5' RACE reads, yields one record per CDR3 protein. The sample has hundreds of thousands of distinct CDR3 sequences, roughly 15% seen once. The material sequenced was PBMCs or a T cell subset sorted from them (not recorded which). Receptors originate from a man aged 18 to 30 who had mild COVID-19 (a few samples of this study predate the infection). Cell type and time point are not known.

CDR3 in amino acids: CATLTPSGWGSPGQGLQPQHF. DNA of the CDR3: TGTGCCACCCTGACACCGTCCGGATGGGGTAGCCCGGGACAGGGATTACAGCCCCAGCATTTT. This sequence joins TRBV6-6 and TRBJ1-5; 9 bases agree with TRBD1. The CDR3 loop spans 21 amino acids. CDR1 and CDR2 (germline): MNHNY, SVGAGI (reference sequence). J lost 7 bases, V lost 10 bases, and 32 bases had no gene match.

This chain links TRBV6-2 or TRBV6-3 with TRBJ2-4; D is undetermined. Germline assignment: CDR1 MNHEY and CDR2 SVGEGT. Trimming removed 3 bases at V and 8 bases at J, with 8 bases between. The CDR3 runs 12 residues. The CDR3 here is CASSYEYDIQYF. CDR3 sequence (DNA): TGTGCCAGCAGTTATGAGTACGACATTCAGTACTTC.

This clonotype was seen at least ten times. The chain employs TRBV5-1 and TRBJ2-1; possible D gene TRBD1, 6 bases. Deletions cut 4 bases from V and 10 bases from J, with 15 bases between. Germline CDR1 SGHRS, CDR2 YFSETQ. This CDR3 has 13 amino acids. This CDR3 is CASSGGRRWEQFF. The CDR3 region has the DNA TGCGCCAGCAGCGGGGGCCGACGCTGGGAGCAGTTCTTC.

The V and J genes are TRBV20-1 and TRBJ2-1; 9 bases map to TRBD2. CDR1 DFQATT and CDR2 SNEGSKA come from the germline V gene (reference sequence). CDR3 length: 14 amino acids. After removal of 6 bases from V and 8 bases from J, the junction contained 11 bases not matched to a gene. DNA for the CDR3: TGCAGTGCCGAGGGACTAGCCTCAACCGATGAGCAGTTCTTC. Residues: CSAEGLASTDEQFF.

J is TRBJ2-5 and V is TRBV9, with unresolved D. Germline CDR1 reads SGDLS; CDR2 reads YYNGEE. V lost 0 bases and J 2 bases, leaving 5 bases between the germline ends. The CDR3 covers 13 residues. The CDR3 is CASSVGQQETQYF. CDR3 in DNA: TGTGCCAGCAGCGTAGGACAACAAGAGACCCAGTACTTC.

The chain joins TRBV5-1 to TRBJ1-1, with D uncertain. The germline gives CDR1 SGHRS, CDR2 YFSETQ. V was shortened by 8 bases and J by 2 bases, with 13 bases between the two germline ends. The CDR3 has 13 residues. This CDR3 reads CASMLTENTEAFF. The CDR3 DNA reads TGCGCCAGTATGCTCACAGAAAACACTGAAGCTTTCTTT.

The rearrangement joins TRBV30 to TRBJ2-5; TRBD2 is a possible D gene (6 bases). The germline V gene encodes CDR1 GTSNPN and CDR2 SVGIG (reference sequence). This CDR3 spans 13 amino acids. V shed 0 bases and J shed 4 bases, with 9 bases lying between them. The chain's CDR3 is CAWSVLGGETQYF. CDR3 in DNA: TGTGCCTGGAGTGTGCTGGGGGGAGAGACCCAGTACTTC.

The V call is TRBV7-2, the J call TRBJ1-5; no clear D gene. The ends were cut back, 8 bases at V and 1 base at J, with 24 bases in the middle. The CDR3 consists of 18 residues. The V gene's germline CDR1 is SGHTA and CDR2 FQGNSA. CDR3 in DNA: TGTGCCAGCGCCGTCACGGGGATTCCTTATTCGAGCAATCAGCCCCAGCATTTT. This sequence encodes CASAVTGIPYSSNQPQHF. Full variable domain (missing parts from reference TRBV7-2 and TRBJ1-5): GAGVSQSPSNKVTEKGKDVELRCDPISGHTALYWYRQSLGQGLEFLIYFQGNSAPDKSGLPSDRFSAERTGGSVSTLTIQRTQQEDSAVYLCASAVTGIPYSSNQPQHFGDGTRLSIL.

The chain is built from TRBV20-1 and TRBJ2-1, with 10 bases that match TRBD2. CDR1 and CDR2 from the germline V gene are DFQATT and SNEGSKA (reference sequence). This CDR3 has 14 amino acids. V shed 6 bases, J shed 8 bases, and the junction held 10 bases outside the gene matches. The DNA of the CDR3 is TGCAGTGCGCCTACCGGGACTAGCGTCTATGAGCAGTTCTTC. Encoded protein: CSAPTGTSVYEQFF.

This chain links TRBV7-9 with TRBJ1-3; the match to TRBD1 covers 7 bases. Trimming at V came to 5 bases and at J to 0 bases, leaving 4 bases not matched to a gene. The CDR3 is made up of 15 amino acids. Germline CDR1 is SEHNR and CDR2 is FQNEAQ (reference sequence). The CDR3 sequence: CASSPGTASGNTIYF. The CDR3 DNA reads TGTGCCAGCAGCCCCGGGACAGCCTCTGGAAACACCATATATTTT.

The chain uses TRBV6-2 or TRBV6-3 and TRBJ2-3, with D unclear. This CDR3 spans 15 amino acids. In germline, CDR1 is MNHEY, CDR2 SVGEGT. With 4 bases removed from V and 6 bases from J, the gap between germline ends came to 17 bases. The CDR3 spells CASSFTVLPSDTQYF. The DNA of the CDR3 is TGTGCCAGCAGTTTCACCGTCCTACCGTCGGATACGCAGTATTTT.

The J gene is TRBJ1-5, the V gene TRBV7-8; the D is unclear. Trimming stripped 0 bases from V and 0 bases from J, with 9 bases between. The CDR3 loop spans 16 amino acids. The germline gives CDR1 SGHVS, CDR2 FQNEAQ. The CDR3 here is CASSLARLYSNQPQHF. For the CDR3, the DNA is TGTGCCAGCAGCTTAGCCCGGCTATATAGCAATCAGCCCCAGCATTTT. The variable domain in full, completed from reference TRBV7-8 and TRBJ1-5, reads GAGVSQSPRYKVAKRGQDVALRCDPISGHVSLFWYQQALGQGPEFLTYFQNEAQLDKSGLPSDRFFAERPEGSVSTLKIQRTQQEDSAVYLCASSLARLYSNQPQHFGDGTRLSIL.

The gene calls are TRBV7-2 and TRBJ2-2; perhaps TRBD1 as D (6 bases). The CDR3 totals 15 residues. Deletions cut 4 bases from V and 5 bases from J, with 14 bases between. Germline V lookup: CDR1 SGHTA, CDR2 FQGNSA. This chain's CDR3 is CASSSYGQTTGELFF. The CDR3 DNA sequence: TGTGCCAGCAGCTCTTATGGACAGACTACCGGGGAGCTGTTTTTT.

The rearrangement uses TRBV21-1 and TRBJ2-7; the table's D call of TRBD1 was not tested on the DNA. TRBV21-1 is shown as a pseudogene. The CDR3 is made up of 14 amino acids. CDR3: CATPGPGQLDEQYV. The CDR3 DNA reads TGTGCCACCCCGGGACCGGGACAGCTTGACGAGCAGTACGTC.

CDR3 DNA sequence: TGCAGCGTTGAAGATCCCAGGGTTCGACTCGGCTACACCTTC. It specifies CSVEDPRVRLGYTF. This sequence joins TRBV29-1 and TRBJ1-2; weak D call: TRBD1 (5 bases). CDR1 and CDR2 (germline): SQVTM, ANQGSEA. The CDR3 extends over 14 amino acids. Trimming stripped 0 bases from V and 8 bases from J, with 16 bases between.

The chain uses TRBV21-1 and TRBJ1-1. TRBV21-1 represents a pseudogene. This CDR3 is built from 17 residues. The CDR3 coding sequence is TGTGCCAGCAGCACCCGTCAAGGCACCGGCACGAACACTGAAGCTTTCTTT. This encodes CASSTRQGTGTNTEAFF.

V and J are TRBV30 and TRBJ2-5; possibly TRBD2 for D (5 bases). V lost 0 bases and J lost 7, with 6 bases in between. The length of the CDR3 is 11 residues. CDR1 and CDR2 from the germline V gene are GTSNPN and SVGIG (reference sequence). Here the CDR3 reads CAWSVGGTQYF. The CDR3 bases are TGTGCCTGGAGTGTTGGAGGGACCCAGTACTTC.

This clonotype occurred many times. The V call is TRBV7-2, the J call TRBJ2-1; the match to TRBD2 covers 8 bases. This CDR3 comprises 16 residues. J gave up 0 bases and V 5 bases, and 6 bases lay outside the gene matches. Germline CDR1 and CDR2: SGHTA and FQGNSA. The CDR3 DNA reads as TGTGCCAGCAGCATTTCCGGGACTAGCTCCTACAATGAGCAGTTCTTC. Translating it yields CASSISGTSSYNEQFF.

This clonotype was counted only a few times. This rearrangement joins TRBV18 to TRBJ1-1; 7 nucleotides line up with TRBD1. With V trimmed by 3 bases and J by 4 bases, 11 bases remained unmatched. CDR1 and CDR2 (germline): KGHSH, LQKENI. The CDR3 has 16 residues. The CDR3 loop reads CASSPGISGGGTEAFF. The CDR3 DNA is TGTGCCAGCTCACCCGGTATCTCAGGGGGAGGCACTGAAGCTTTCTTT.

This clonotype was counted a few times. The chain joins TRBV12-3 or TRBV12-4 to TRBJ1-1; D is uncertain. Deletions cut 6 bases from V and 2 bases from J, with 13 bases between. This CDR3 is 14 amino acids long. CDR3 residues: CASSTGARNTEAFF. CDR3 in DNA: TGTGCCAGCAGCACGGGAGCTCGAAACACTGAAGCTTTCTTT.

The chain carries TRBV29-1 and TRBJ1-1, with D hard to call. The CDR3 contains 13 residues. Trimming removed 1 base from V and 1 base from J, with 7 bases in between. The germline V gene has CDR1 SQVTM and CDR2 ANQGSEA. CDR3 nucleotides: TGCAGCGTTGAAGGGGCGTGGAACACTGAAGCTTTCTTT. Its translation is CSVEGAWNTEAFF.

V and J are TRBV15 and TRBJ1-1; D remains ambiguous. The V end lost 6 bases, the J end lost 6 bases, and 8 bases lay between the germline ends. Germline V gene data show CDR1 as LNHNV and CDR2 as YYDKDF (reference sequence). This CDR3 is 11 amino acids long. The CDR3 region is CATSDQSEAFF. CDR3 in DNA: TGTGCCACCAGTGACCAGTCTGAAGCTTTCTTT.

This clonotype is a singleton in its sample. CDR3 nucleotides: TGTGCCAGCAGCTCTGGGTCTAGCGGAGATACAGATACGCAGTATTTT. This encodes CASSSGSSGDTDTQYF. The chain is built from TRBV28 and TRBJ2-3; 7 bases agree with TRBD2. CDR3 length equals 16 residues. After removal of 6 bases from V and 3 bases from J, the junction contained 12 bases not matched to a gene. Germline V gives CDR1 MDHEN, CDR2 SYDVKM.

The chain is built from TRBV1 and TRBJ2-1. TRBV1 corresponds to a pseudogene. CDR3 length: 12 amino acids. The CDR3 is CTSINFVNEQFF. Written as DNA, the CDR3 is TGCACCAGCATCAACTTTGTGAATGAGCAGTTCTTC.

The chain uses TRBV5-1 and TRBJ2-7; D assignment may be TRBD1 or TRBD2 (5 bases each). Per germline, CDR1 SGHRS and CDR2 YFSETQ. Trimming took off 4 bases at V and 4 bases at J, with 15 bases between the two ends. CDR3 size: 14 residues. CDR3 nucleotide sequence: TGCGCCAGCAGCCTCCAGGGAGTCGGATACGAGCAGTACTTC. This encodes CASSLQGVGYEQYF.

This clonotype has ten or more counts. The chain uses TRBV12-3 or TRBV12-4 and TRBJ2-1; 8 nucleotides match TRBD1. V lost 10 bases, J lost 4 bases, and 3 bases stayed unmatched. The CDR3 covers 12 residues. The DNA of the CDR3 is TGTGCCACAGGGGGCCTGTACAATGAGCAGTTCTTC. Its translation is CATGGLYNEQFF.

This clonotype was detected only a few times. The rearrangement uses TRBV11-2 and TRBJ2-1; 14 nucleotides align to TRBD2. The CDR3 loop spans 15 amino acids. Trimming took 5 bases from V and 8 from J; bases not matched to a gene: 5. Germline V lookup: CDR1 SGHAT, CDR2 FQNNGV. The CDR3, as DNA: TGTGCCAGCAGCGAAGGGACTAGCGGGGGCGATGAGCAGTTCTTC. Translation gives CASSEGTSGGDEQFF.